This T cell receptor beta chain was obtained from a study of cytomegalovirus exposure and HLA in healthy donors. The donors were members of the validation cohort, which comprised 120 subjects and was separate from the first cohort of 600 to 800 subjects. Generated by immunoSEQ multiplex PCR, the TCRdb table keeps only in-frame clones and is missing some. The top ten hold roughly 1.2% of the sample, which has about 240,000 clones, approximately 83% seen once. The germline CDR1 and CDR2 sequences are MDHEN and SYDVKM. The CDR3 loop spans 14 amino acids. The ends lost 6 bases at V and 5 bases at J; junction bases unmatched: 7. Regarding this clone: Its specificity is unknown.

Study results and caveats: Subsequent analysis of the approximately 130 validation repertoires found a tendency for first-cohort TCR clusters to co-occur. The authors listed 150 to 200 TCR beta chains as cytomegalovirus-associated. Rarity characterized most TCR sequences, yet some public TCRs appeared in many donors.

The origin of this receptor is a woman in her twenties or thirties in good health and CMV-seropositive. The specimen sequenced was PBMCs. This sequence joins TRBV28 and TRBJ1-1; TRBD1 agrees at 9 bases. The CDR3 is CASSSPDRGTEAFF. In DNA, the CDR3 is TGTGCCAGCAGCTCTCCTGACAGGGGGACTGAAGCTTTCTTT.